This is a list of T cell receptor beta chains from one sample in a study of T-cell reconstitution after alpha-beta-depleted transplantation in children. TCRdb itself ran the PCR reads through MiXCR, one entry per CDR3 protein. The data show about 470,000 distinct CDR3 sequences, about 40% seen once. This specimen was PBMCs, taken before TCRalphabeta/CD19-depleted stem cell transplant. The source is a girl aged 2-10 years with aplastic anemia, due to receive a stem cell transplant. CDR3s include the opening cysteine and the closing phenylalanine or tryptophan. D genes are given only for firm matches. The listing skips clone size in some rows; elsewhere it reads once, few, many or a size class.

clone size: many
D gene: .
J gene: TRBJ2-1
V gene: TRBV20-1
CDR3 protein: CSAMEGGPNNEQFF
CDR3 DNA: TGCAGTGCTATGGAGGGCGGGCCGAACAATGAGCAGTTCTTC

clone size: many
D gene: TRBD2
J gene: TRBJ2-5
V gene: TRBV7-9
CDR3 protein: CASSLLAGQETQYF
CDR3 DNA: TGTGCCAGCAGCTTACTAGCGGGACAAGAGACCCAGTACTTC

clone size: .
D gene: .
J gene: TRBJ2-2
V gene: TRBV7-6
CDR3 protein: CASSLYPPLRHLTLNTGELFF
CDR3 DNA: TGTGCCAGCAGCTTATACCCCCCCTTGAGGCATCTTACACTGAACACCGGGGAGCTGTTTTTT

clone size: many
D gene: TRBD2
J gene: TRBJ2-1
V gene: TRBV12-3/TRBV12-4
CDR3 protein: CASSLAGGLDEQFF
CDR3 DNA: TGTGCCAGCAGTCTAGCGGGAGGGCTCGATGAGCAGTTCTTC

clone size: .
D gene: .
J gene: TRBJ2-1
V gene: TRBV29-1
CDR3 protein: CSVGGAYNEQFF
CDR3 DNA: TGCAGCGTTGGCGGGGCTTACAATGAGCAGTTCTTC

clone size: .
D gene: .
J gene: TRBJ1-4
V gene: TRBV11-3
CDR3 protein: CASSPGQRTNEKLFF
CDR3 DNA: TGTGCCAGCAGCCCTGGACAGAGAACTAATGAAAAACTGTTTTTT

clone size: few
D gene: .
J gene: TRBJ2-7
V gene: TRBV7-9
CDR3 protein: CASSTQASYEQYF
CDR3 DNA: TGTGCCAGCAGCACACAGGCCTCCTACGAGCAGTACTTC

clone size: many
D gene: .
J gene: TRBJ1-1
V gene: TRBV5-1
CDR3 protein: CASSRVVNTEAFF
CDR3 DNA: TGCGCCAGCAGCCGGGTGGTGAACACTGAAGCTTTCTTT

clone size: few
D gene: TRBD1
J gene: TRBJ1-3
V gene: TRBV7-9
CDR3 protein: CASSSPPPDRDSNTIYF
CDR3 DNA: TGTGCCAGCAGCTCCCCCCCTCCGGACAGGGACAGTAACACCATATATTTT

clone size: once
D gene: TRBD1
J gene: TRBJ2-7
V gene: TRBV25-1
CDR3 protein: CASARTGTYEQYF
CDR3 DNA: TGTGCCAGCGCGAGGACAGGCACCTACGAGCAGTACTTC

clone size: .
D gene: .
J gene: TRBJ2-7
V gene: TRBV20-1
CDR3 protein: CSAKTRLYEQYF
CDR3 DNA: TGCAGTGCGAAAACTCGGCTCTACGAGCAGTACTTC

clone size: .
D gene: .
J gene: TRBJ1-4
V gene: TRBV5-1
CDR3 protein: CASSFRGLNEKLFF
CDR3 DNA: TGCGCCAGCAGCTTCCGGGGGCTCAATGAAAAACTGTTTTTT

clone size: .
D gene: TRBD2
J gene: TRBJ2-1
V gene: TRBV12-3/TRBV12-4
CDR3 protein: CASGKLAGSYNEQFF
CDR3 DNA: TGTGCCAGCGGAAAACTAGCGGGGTCCTACAATGAGCAGTTCTTC

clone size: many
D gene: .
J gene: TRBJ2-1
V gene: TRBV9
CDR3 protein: CASSVDDQRALTKDNEQFF
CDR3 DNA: TGTGCCAGCAGCGTAGACGATCAGCGGGCGCTCACTAAGGACAATGAGCAGTTCTTC

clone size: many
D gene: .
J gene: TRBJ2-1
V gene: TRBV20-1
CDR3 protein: CSAIRANEQFF
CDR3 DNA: TGCAGTGCTATCAGGGCAAATGAGCAGTTCTTC

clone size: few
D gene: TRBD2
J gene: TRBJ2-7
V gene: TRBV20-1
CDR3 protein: CSASGGLAVVYEQYF
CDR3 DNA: TGCAGTGCATCAGGGGGACTAGCGGTAGTCTACGAGCAGTACTTC

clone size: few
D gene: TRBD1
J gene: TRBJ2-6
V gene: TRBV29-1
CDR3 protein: CSVRDRDSSGANVLTF
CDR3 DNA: TGCAGCGTTCGGGACAGGGATAGCTCTGGGGCCAACGTCCTGACTTTC

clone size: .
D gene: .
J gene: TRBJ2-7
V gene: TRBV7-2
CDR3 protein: CASSLGTELKQYF
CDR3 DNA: TGTGCCAGCAGCTTAGGAACAGAGCTAAAGCAGTACTTC

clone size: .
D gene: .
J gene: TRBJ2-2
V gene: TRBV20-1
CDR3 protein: CSASKTSPFTGELFF
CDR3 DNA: TGCAGTGCTAGCAAGACTAGTCCTTTCACCGGGGAGCTGTTTTTT

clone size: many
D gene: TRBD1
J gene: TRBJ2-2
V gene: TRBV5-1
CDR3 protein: CASSLLQGVTGELFF
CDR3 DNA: TGCGCCAGCAGCTTACTACAGGGGGTAACCGGGGAGCTGTTTTTT

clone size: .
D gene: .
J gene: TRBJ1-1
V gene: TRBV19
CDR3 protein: CASSSTEEAFF
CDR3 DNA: TGTGCCAGTAGTAGTACAGAGGAAGCTTTCTTT

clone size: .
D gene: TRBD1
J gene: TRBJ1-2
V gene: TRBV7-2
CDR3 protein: CASGADRGLGGYTF
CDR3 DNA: TGTGCCAGCGGGGCGGACAGGGGGCTCGGTGGCTACACCTTC

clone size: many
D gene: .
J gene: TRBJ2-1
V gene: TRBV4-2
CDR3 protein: CASSQLENAYNEQFF
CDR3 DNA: TGTGCCAGCAGCCAATTGGAAAACGCCTACAATGAGCAGTTCTTC

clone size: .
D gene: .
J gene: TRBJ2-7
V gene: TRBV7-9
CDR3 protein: CASSSSTGTRSYEQYF
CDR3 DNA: TGTGCCAGCAGCTCTAGTACAGGGACCCGCTCCTACGAGCAGTACTTC

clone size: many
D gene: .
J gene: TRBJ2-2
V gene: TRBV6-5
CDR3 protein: CASSYLQGNTGELFF
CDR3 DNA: TGTGCCAGCAGTTACTTACAGGGAAACACCGGGGAGCTGTTTTTT

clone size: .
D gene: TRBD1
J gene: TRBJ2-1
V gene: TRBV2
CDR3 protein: CASREDPGGREQFF
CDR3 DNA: TGTGCCAGCAGAGAGGATCCAGGGGGCAGAGAGCAGTTCTTC

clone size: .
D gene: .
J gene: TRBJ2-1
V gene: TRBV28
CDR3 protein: CASSSSRESYNEQFF
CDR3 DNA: .

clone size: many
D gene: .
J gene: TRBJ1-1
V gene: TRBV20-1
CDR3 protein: CSAGRGLNTEAFF
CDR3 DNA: TGCAGTGCAGGGAGGGGGTTGAACACTGAAGCTTTCTTT

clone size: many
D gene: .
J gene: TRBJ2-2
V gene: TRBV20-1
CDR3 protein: CSARPPGTGTGELFF
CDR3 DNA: TGCAGTGCTAGGCCTCCCGGCACGGGCACCGGGGAGCTGTTTTTT

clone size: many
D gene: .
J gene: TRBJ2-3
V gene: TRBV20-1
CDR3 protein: CSAFTGESTDTQYF
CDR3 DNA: TGCAGTGCCTTCACGGGGGAGAGTACAGATACGCAGTATTTT

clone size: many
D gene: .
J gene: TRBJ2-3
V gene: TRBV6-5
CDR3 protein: CASSYRQGLGTQYF
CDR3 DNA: TGTGCCAGCAGTTATAGGCAGGGATTGGGTACGCAGTATTTT

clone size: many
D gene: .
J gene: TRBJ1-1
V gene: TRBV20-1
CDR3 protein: CSARGPIGDTEAFF
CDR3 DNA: TGCAGTGCTAGAGGCCCCATAGGAGACACTGAAGCTTTCTTT

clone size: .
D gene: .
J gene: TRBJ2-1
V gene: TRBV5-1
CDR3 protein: CASSLPEGQFENEQFF
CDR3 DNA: TGCGCCAGCAGCTTGCCGGAGGGGCAATTTGAGAATGAGCAGTTCTTC

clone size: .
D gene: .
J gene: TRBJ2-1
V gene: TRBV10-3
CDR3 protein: CAISESIARGEQFF
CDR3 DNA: TGTGCCATCAGTGAGTCCATAGCGAGGGGGGAGCAGTTCTTC

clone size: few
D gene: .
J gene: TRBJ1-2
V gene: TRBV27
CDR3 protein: CASSTTGWDGYTF
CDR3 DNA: TGTGCCAGCAGTACGACAGGTTGGGATGGCTACACCTTC

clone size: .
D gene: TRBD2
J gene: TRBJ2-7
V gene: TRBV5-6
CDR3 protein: CASSLIRLAGPSYEQYF
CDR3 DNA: TGTGCCAGCAGCTTGATTCGCCTAGCGGGGCCCTCCTACGAGCAGTACTTC

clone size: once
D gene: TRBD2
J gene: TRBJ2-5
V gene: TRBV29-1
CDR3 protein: CSARLAGVPPQYF
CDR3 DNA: TGCAGCGCACGTCTAGCGGGGGTACCGCCCCAGTACTTC

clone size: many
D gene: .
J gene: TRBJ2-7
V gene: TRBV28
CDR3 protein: CASSYPAEKPYEQYF
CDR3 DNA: TGTGCCAGCAGTTATCCAGCGGAAAAACCCTACGAGCAGTACTTC

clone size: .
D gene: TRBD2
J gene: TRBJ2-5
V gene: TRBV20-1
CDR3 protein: CSATSGTRQETQYF
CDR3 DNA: TGCAGTGCCACATCCGGGACTAGGCAAGAGACCCAGTACTTC

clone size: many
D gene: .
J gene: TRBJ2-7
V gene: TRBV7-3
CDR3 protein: CASSLESSSYEQYF
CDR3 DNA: TGTGCCAGCAGCTTAGAGTCTTCTTCCTACGAGCAGTACTTC

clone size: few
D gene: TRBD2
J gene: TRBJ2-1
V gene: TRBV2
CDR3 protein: CASSDRLAGVYNEQFF
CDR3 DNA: TGTGCCAGCAGTGATAGACTAGCGGGAGTCTACAATGAGCAGTTCTTC

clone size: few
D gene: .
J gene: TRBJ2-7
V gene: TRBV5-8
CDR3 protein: CASSSRHPFEQYF
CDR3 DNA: TGTGCCAGCAGCTCGAGACACCCCTTCGAGCAGTACTTC

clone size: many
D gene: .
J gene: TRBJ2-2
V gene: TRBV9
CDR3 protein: CASSDGARLFF
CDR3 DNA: TGTGCCAGCAGCGACGGGGCTCGGCTGTTTTTT

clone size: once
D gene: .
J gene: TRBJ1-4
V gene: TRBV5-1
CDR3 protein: CASSLEPEYEKLFF
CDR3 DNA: TGCGCCAGCAGCCTAGAACCGGAATATGAAAAACTGTTTTTT

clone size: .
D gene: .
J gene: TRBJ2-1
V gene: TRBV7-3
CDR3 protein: CASSLNFGAGLGDEQFF
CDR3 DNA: TGTGCCAGCAGCTTAAACTTCGGGGCAGGGCTAGGCGATGAGCAGTTCTTC

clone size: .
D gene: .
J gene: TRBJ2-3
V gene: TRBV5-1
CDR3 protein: CASSTGTYLDTQYF
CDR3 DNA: TGCGCCAGCAGTACCGGGACCTACCTTGATACGCAGTATTTT